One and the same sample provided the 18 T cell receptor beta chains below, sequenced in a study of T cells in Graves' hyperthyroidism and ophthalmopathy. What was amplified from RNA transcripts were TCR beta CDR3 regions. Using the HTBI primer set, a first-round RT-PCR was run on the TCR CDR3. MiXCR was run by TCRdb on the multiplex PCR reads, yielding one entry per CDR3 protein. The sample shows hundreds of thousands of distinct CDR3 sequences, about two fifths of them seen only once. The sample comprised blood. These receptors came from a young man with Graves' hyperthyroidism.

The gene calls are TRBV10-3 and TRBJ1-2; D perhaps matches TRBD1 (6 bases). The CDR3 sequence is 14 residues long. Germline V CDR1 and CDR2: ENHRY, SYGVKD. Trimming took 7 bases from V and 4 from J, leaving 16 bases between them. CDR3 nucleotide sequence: TGTGCCATCACCGACACGTGGGGGCTCTATGGCTACACCTTC. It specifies CAITDTWGLYGYTF.

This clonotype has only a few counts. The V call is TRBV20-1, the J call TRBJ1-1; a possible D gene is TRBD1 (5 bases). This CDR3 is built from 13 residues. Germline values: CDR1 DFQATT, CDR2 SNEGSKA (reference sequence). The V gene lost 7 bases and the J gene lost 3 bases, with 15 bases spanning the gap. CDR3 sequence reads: CSGQGNGHTEAFF. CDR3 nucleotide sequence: TGCAGTGGCCAGGGTAACGGACACACTGAAGCTTTCTTT.

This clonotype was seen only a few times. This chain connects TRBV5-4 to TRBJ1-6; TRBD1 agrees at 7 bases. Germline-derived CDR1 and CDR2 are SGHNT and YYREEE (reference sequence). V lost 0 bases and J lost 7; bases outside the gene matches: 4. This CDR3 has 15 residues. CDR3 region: CASSLVQGKNSPLHF. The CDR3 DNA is TGTGCCAGCAGCTTGGTACAGGGGAAGAATTCACCCCTCCACTTT.

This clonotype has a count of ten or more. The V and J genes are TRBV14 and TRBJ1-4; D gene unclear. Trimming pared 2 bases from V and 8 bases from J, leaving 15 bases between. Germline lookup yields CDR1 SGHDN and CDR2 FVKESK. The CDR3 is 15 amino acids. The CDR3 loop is CASSQPREETEKLFF. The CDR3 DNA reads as TGTGCCAGCAGCCAACCCCGGGAGGAGACGGAAAAACTGTTTTTT.

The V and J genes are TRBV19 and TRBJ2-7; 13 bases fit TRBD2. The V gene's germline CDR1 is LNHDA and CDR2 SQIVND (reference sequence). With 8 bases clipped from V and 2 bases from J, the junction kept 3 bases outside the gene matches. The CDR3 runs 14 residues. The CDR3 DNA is TGTGCCAGTCGGACTAGCGGGAGTGCCTACGAGCAGTACTTC. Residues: CASRTSGSAYEQYF.

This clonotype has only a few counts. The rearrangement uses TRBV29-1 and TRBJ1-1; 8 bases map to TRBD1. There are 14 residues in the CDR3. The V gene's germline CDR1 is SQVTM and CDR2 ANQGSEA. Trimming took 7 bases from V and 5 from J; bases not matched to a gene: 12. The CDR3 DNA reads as TGCAGCGGGATGACAGGGGTAGTGACGACTGAAGCTTTCTTT. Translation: CSGMTGVVTTEAFF.

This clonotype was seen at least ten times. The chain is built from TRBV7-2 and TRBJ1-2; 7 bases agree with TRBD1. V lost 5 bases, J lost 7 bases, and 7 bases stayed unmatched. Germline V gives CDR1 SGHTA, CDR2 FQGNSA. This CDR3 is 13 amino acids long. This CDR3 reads CASSVDRAAGYTF. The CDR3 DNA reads TGTGCCAGCAGCGTCGACAGGGCGGCTGGCTACACCTTC.

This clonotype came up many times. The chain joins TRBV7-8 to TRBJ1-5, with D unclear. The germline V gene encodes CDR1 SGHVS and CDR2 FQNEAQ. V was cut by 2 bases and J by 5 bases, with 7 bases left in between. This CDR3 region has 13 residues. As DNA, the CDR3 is TGTGCCAGCAGCTTAAGAAGGGATCAGCCCCAGCATTTT. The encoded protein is CASSLRRDQPQHF.

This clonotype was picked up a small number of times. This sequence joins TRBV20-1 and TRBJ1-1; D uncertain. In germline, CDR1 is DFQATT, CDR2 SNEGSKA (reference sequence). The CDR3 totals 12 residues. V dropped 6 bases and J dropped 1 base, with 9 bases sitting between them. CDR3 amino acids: CSAQSGNTEAFF. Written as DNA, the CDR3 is TGCAGTGCCCAATCCGGGAACACTGAAGCTTTCTTT.

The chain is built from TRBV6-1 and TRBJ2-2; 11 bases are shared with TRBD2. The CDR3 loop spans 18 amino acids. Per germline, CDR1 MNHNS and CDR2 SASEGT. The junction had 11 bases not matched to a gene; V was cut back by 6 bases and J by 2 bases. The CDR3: CASRPTGGLADNTGELFF. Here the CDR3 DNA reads TGTGCCAGCAGACCGACCGGGGGACTAGCGGACAACACCGGGGAGCTGTTTTTT.

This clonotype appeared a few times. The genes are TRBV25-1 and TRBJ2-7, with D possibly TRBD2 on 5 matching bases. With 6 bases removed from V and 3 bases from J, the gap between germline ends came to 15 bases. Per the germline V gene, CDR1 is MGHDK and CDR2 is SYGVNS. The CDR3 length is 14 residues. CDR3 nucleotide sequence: TGTGCCAGCAGCGGACGGGGAAGGTTCTACGAGCAGTACTTC. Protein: CASSGRGRFYEQYF.

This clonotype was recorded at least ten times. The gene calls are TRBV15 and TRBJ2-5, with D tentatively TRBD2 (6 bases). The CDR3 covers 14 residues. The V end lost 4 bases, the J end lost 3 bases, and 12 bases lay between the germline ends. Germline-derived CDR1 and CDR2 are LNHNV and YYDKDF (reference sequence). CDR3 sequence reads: CATSKAGFEETQYF. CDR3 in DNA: TGTGCCACCAGCAAGGCGGGGTTCGAAGAGACCCAGTACTTC. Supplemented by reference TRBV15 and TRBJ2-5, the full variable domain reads DAMVIQNPRYQVTQFGKPVTLSCSQTLNHNVMYWYQQKSSQAPKLLFHYYDKDFNNEADTPDNFQSRRPNTSFCFLDIRSPGLGDTAMYLCATSKAGFEETQYFGPGTRLLVL.

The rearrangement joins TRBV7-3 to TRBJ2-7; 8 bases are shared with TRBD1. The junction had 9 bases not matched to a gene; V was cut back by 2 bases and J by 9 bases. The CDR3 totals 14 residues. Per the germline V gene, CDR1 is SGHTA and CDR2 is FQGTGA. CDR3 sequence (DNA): TGTGCCAGCAGCTTAGGGACAGGACATCGCCGGCAGTACTTC. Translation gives CASSLGTGHRRQYF.

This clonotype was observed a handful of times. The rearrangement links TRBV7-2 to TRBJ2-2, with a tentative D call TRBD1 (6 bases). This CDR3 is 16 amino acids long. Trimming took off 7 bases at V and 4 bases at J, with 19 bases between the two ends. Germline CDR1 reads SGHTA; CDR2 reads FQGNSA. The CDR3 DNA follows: TGTGCCAGCACCCCATTCAAGGGGGTAGCCACCGGGGAGCTGTTTTTT. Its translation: CASTPFKGVATGELFF.

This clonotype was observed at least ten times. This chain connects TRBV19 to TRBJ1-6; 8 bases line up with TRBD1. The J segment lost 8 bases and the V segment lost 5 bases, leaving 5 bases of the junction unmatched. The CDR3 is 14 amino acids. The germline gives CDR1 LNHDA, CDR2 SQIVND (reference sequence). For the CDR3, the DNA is TGTGCCAGTAGTTTCAGGGGGCGCGATTCACCCCTCCACTTT. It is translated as CASSFRGRDSPLHF. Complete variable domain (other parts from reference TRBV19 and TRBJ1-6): DGGITQSPKYLFRKEGQNVTLSCEQNLNHDAMYWYRQDPGQGLRLIYYSQIVNDFQKGDIAEGYSVSREKKESFPLTVTSAQKNPTAFYLCASSFRGRDSPLHFGNGTRLTVT.

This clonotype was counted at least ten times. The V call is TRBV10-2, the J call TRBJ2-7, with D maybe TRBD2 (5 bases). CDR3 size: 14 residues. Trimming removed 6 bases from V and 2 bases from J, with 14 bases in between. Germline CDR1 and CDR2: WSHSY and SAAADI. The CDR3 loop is CASRPGSGAYEQYF. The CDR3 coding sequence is TGCGCCAGCAGACCGGGCAGCGGCGCCTACGAGCAGTACTTC.

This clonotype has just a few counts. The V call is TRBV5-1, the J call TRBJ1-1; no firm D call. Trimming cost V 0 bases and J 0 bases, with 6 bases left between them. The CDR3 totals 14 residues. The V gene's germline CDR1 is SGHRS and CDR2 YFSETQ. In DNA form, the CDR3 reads TGCGCCAGCAGCTTGGGAAAAATGAACACTGAAGCTTTCTTT. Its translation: CASSLGKMNTEAFF.

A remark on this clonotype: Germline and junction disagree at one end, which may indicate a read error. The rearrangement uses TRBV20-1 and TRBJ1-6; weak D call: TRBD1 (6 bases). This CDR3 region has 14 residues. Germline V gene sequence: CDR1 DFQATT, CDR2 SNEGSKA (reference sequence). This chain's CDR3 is CSALSLMGDTPLLF. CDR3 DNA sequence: TGCAGTGCTCTTAGCCTGATGGGGGACACACCCCTCCTCTTT.